The rows below give T cell receptor beta chains drawn from one sample of a study of cytomegalovirus exposure and HLA in healthy donors. Profiled with immunoSEQ multiplex PCR; TCRdb holds only in-frame clones, not every one. The sample gives about 400,000 clones, just over 85% of which show up once; approximately 0.86% is in the top ten. Sequenced material: PBMCs. The receptors were sampled from a woman under 30 in good health and CMV-seronegative. The CDR3 runs from the conserved cysteine through the conserved F or W. D genes are given only for firm matches. Clone sizes are given selectively: once, few, many, or a class where the clone is expanded.

j_call | clone_size | v_call | d_call | cdr3_aa | cdr3_nt
TRBJ1-5 | few | TRBV12-5 | TRBD1 | CASADLGDRRFNQPQHF | TGTGCTAGTGCTGACCTTGGGGACAGGAGGTTCAATCAGCCCCAGCATTTT
TRBJ2-7 | - | TRBV30 | TRBD2 | CAWNRGGPYEQYF | TGTGCCTGGAATCGGGGGGGGCCCTACGAGCAGTACTTC
TRBJ2-7 | - | TRBV4-1 | TRBD2 | CASSQEDWTSGAYEQYF | TGCGCCAGCAGCCAAGAGGATTGGACTAGCGGGGCCTACGAGCAGTACTTC
TRBJ2-7 | - | TRBV19 | TRBD1 | CASSKTGNEQYF | TGTGCCAGTAGCAAGACAGGGAACGAGCAGTACTTC
TRBJ2-2 | - | TRBV11-2 | TRBD2 | CASSHERGALGGELFF | TGTGCCAGCAGCCACGAGCGGGGGGCCCTTGGCGGGGAGCTGTTTTTT
TRBJ1-5 | - | TRBV28 | TRBD1 | CASSLGTISTGLQPQHF | TGTGCCAGCAGTTTAGGGACCATTTCGACAGGGCTGCAGCCCCAGCATTTT
TRBJ1-1 | - | TRBV5-1 | - | CASSSNAAGVFGTEAFF | TGCGCCAGCAGCTCAAATGCGGCAGGGGTTTTTGGCACTGAAGCTTTCTTT
TRBJ2-1 | - | TRBV28 | - | CASSSPRGPQFF | TGTGCCAGCAGTTCCCCCCGCGGTCCCCAGTTCTTC
TRBJ1-4 | - | TRBV15 | - | CATSRGLGGVNEKLFF | TGTGCCACCAGCAGAGGTCTCGGGGGGGTCAATGAAAAACTGTTTTTT
TRBJ2-1 | - | TRBV30 | - | CAWSAAGGPESEQFF | TGTGCCTGGAGTGCAGCCGGGGGGCCAGAAAGTGAGCAGTTCTTC
TRBJ2-7 | - | TRBV27 | - | CASSIQGLYEQYF | TGTGCCAGCAGCATACAGGGCCTATACGAGCAGTACTTC
TRBJ1-2 | few | TRBV28 | - | CASSSGLDYGYTF | TGTGCCAGCAGTTCAGGTTTGGACTATGGCTACACCTTC
TRBJ1-4 | - | TRBV5-3 | TRBD1 | CARSSGGAGVQKLFF | TGTGCCAGAAGCTCAGGGGGCGCTGGGGTCCAAAAACTGTTTTTT
TRBJ1-1 | - | TRBV27 | - | CASSLVTSGTEAFF | TGTGCCAGCAGTTTGGTTACCTCGGGGACTGAAGCTTTCTTT
TRBJ1-3 | once | TRBV27 | TRBD1 | CASSLRGTGGLISGNTIYF | TGTGCCAGCAGTTTAAGGGGGACAGGGGGACTTATCTCTGGAAACACCATATATTTT
TRBJ1-2 | - | TRBV2 | - | CATSLEGNYGYTF | TGTGCCACCTCTTTGGAGGGGAACTATGGCTACACCTTC
TRBJ2-7 | few | TRBV6-1 | TRBD1 | CASRRQGYYEQYF | TGTGCCAGCAGAAGACAGGGGTACTACGAGCAGTACTTC
TRBJ1-5 | - | TRBV4-1 | - | CASSQAPRGASNQPQHF | TGCGCCAGCAGCCAAGCTCCACGGGGGGCGAGCAATCAGCCCCAGCATTTT
TRBJ1-4 | - | TRBV28 | TRBD1 | CASSSPGTGGRKLFF | TGTGCCAGCAGTTCTCCCGGGACAGGGGGCCGAAAACTGTTTTTT
TRBJ2-1 | - | TRBV7-3 | TRBD2 | CASSLIAGGRNEQFF | TGTGCCAGCAGCTTAATAGCGGGAGGTCGAAATGAGCAGTTCTTC
TRBJ2-1 | - | TRBV13 | TRBD2 | CASSPRTSGRYNEQFF | TGTGCCAGCAGCCCGAGGACTAGCGGGAGGTACAATGAGCAGTTCTTC
TRBJ2-2 | once | TRBV11-2 | TRBD2 | CASSLREKVPGELFF | TGTGCCAGCAGCTTGCGGGAGAAGGTCCCCGGGGAGCTGTTTTTT
TRBJ1-5 | - | TRBV28 | TRBD1 | CASRGQGGLNQPQHF | TGTGCCAGCAGGGGACAGGGGGGTCTGAATCAGCCCCAGCATTTT
TRBJ2-7 | once | TRBV9 | TRBD2 | CASSVGTSGLREQYF | TGTGCCAGCAGCGTAGGGACTAGCGGGTTGAGGGAGCAGTACTTC
TRBJ2-1 | - | TRBV5-1 | TRBD2 | CASSLTSGKPEQFF | TGCGCCAGCAGCTTGACTAGCGGGAAACCTGAGCAGTTCTTC
TRBJ2-7 | - | TRBV5-6 | TRBD1 | CASSFWTGGSYEQYF | TGTGCCAGCAGCTTCTGGACAGGGGGATCCTACGAGCAGTACTTC
TRBJ2-7 | - | TRBV6-6 | TRBD2 | CASSSPGGWGDYEQYF | TGTGCCAGCAGTTCCCCGGGAGGGTGGGGCGACTACGAGCAGTACTTC
TRBJ2-1 | - | TRBV18 | TRBD1 | CASSPDRIRYNEQFF | TGTGCCAGCTCACCGGACAGGATTAGGTACAATGAGCAGTTCTTC
TRBJ1-2 | - | TRBV7-9 | - | CASSGRTTNYGYTF | TGTGCCAGCAGCGGCCGGACAACCAACTATGGCTACACCTTC
TRBJ1-5 | - | TRBV28 | - | CASSLRGLTRNQPQHF | TGTGCCAGCAGTTTACGAGGGTTAACAAGAAATCAGCCCCAGCATTTT
TRBJ2-7 | - | TRBV28 | - | CASSLTPSYEQYF | TGTGCCAGCAGTTTAACTCCCTCCTACGAGCAGTACTTC
TRBJ2-1 | - | TRBV11-2 | - | CASSAHWTTHASYNEQFF | TGTGCCAGCAGCGCTCATTGGACTACCCACGCCTCCTACAATGAGCAGTTCTTC
TRBJ1-5 | - | TRBV6-5 | TRBD1 | CASSEQGDQPQHF | TGTGCCAGCAGTGAACAGGGGGATCAGCCCCAGCATTTT
TRBJ2-7 | once | TRBV4-2 | TRBD1 | CASSHPGQGASYEQYF | TGTGCCAGCAGCCATCCCGGACAGGGGGCTTCCTACGAGCAGTACTTC
TRBJ2-7 | - | TRBV6-6 | TRBD2 | CASSYTSGGASYEQYF | TGTGCCAGCAGTTACACTAGCGGGGGGGCGTCCTACGAGCAGTACTTC
TRBJ1-1 | few | TRBV5-4 | TRBD1 | CATFVRTGGTEAFF | TGTGCCACCTTTGTTCGGACAGGGGGCACTGAAGCTTTCTTT
TRBJ2-7 | - | TRBV28 | - | CASLSAEAPYFGEQYF | TGTGCCAGCCTCTCTGCGGAAGCACCGTACTTCGGCGAGCAGTACTTC
TRBJ1-5 | - | TRBV4-1 | TRBD1 | CASSQEQGILSNQPQHF | TGCGCCAGCAGCCAAGAACAGGGGATCCTTAGCAATCAGCCCCAGCATTTT
TRBJ2-7 | - | TRBV6-4 | TRBD2 | CASSEEGGLALYEQYF | TGTGCCAGCAGTGAGGAAGGGGGACTAGCGCTCTACGAGCAGTACTTC
TRBJ2-5 | once | TRBV15 | TRBD1 | CATSSSAITGTGGRETQYF | TGTGCCACCAGCAGTTCCGCAATTACCGGGACAGGGGGTAGAGAGACCCAGTACTTC
TRBJ2-1 | - | TRBV27 | - | CASSPYQETAYNEQFF | TGTGCCAGCAGTCCTTATCAGGAGACAGCGTACAATGAGCAGTTCTTC
TRBJ2-3 | - | TRBV9 | - | CASSVDSVRTDTQYF | TGTGCCAGCAGCGTAGATAGCGTTCGGACAGATACGCAGTATTTT
TRBJ1-1 | - | TRBV11-1 | - | CASSPRQYTEAFF | TGTGCCAGCAGCCCGAGACAGTACACTGAAGCTTTCTTT
TRBJ2-6 | - | TRBV6-4 | TRBD2 | CASSVAGAGANVLTF | TGTGCCAGCAGTGTGGCGGGGGCTGGGGCCAACGTCCTGACTTTC
TRBJ1-1 | - | TRBV7-8 | - | CASSLDVRVNTEAFF | TGTGCCAGCAGCTTAGATGTCCGAGTGAACACTGAAGCTTTCTTT
TRBJ2-7 | - | TRBV9 | TRBD1 | CASSKAGTGLYEQYF | TGTGCCAGCAGCAAGGCCGGGACAGGGCTCTACGAGCAGTACTTC
TRBJ2-7 | - | TRBV7-6 | TRBD2 | CASSSGLAGDLYEQYF | TGTGCCAGCAGTTCCGGACTAGCGGGAGATCTGTACGAGCAGTACTTC
TRBJ2-1 | - | TRBV6-1 | - | CASSGGLNEQFF | TGTGCCAGCAGTGGCGGGTTAAATGAGCAGTTCTTC
TRBJ2-1 | - | TRBV9 | TRBD2 | CAVSSGIGSGTNEQFF | TGTGCCGTCTCTAGCGGGATCGGTTCTGGGACAAATGAGCAGTTCTTC
TRBJ2-7 | - | TRBV11-2 | - | CASSLLSYEQYF | TGTGCCAGCAGCTTACTATCCTACGAGCAGTACTTC